The clone carrying this TCR beta chain was recorded at least ten times. The antigen remains unidentified. This specimen belongs to a study of T-cell reconstitution after alpha-beta-depleted transplantation in children. V dropped 5 bases and J dropped 2 bases, with 5 bases sitting between them. The germline V gene encodes CDR1 SGHTA and CDR2 FQGNSA. CDR3 length: 12 amino acids. Preparation of the TCRbeta library used unique molecular identifiers. Each CDR3 protein gets one entry after TCRdb re-called the PCR reads with MiXCR. Among roughly 280,000 distinct CDR3 sequences listed, 9.5% to 13% were seen once. Study-level points and caveats: At around two months after transplant, the alpha-beta T cells were reportedly derived from several hundred expanded clones that came from non-depleted graft cells. T-cell numbers and diversity one year post-transplant derived largely from freshly generated T cells. Surviving recipient T cells and thymic progenitors produced the high day-60 TCRbeta diversity seen in some patients.

Material: peripheral blood, obtained 180 days after TCRalphabeta/CD19-depleted stem cell transplant. The chain uses TRBV7-2 and TRBJ2-3, with D unclear. This clonotype was sampled from a male patient aged 2 to 9 who had a stem cell transplant for chronic granulomatous disease, so the T cells may come from the graft donor. CDR3 bases: TGTGCCAGCAGCAATTACACAGATACGCAGTATTTT. It is translated as CASSNYTDTQYF.